Below are 4 T cell receptor beta chains sequenced from a single sample in a study of cytomegalovirus exposure and HLA in healthy donors. Method: immunoSEQ multiplex PCR; TCRdb's copy keeps in-frame clones and lacks some. The sample consists of 85,000 to 120,000 clones, about 87% of them appearing once. Source material: PBMCs. The receptor source for this set is a woman aged 18-29 years in good health and CMV-seropositive.

This chain's CDR3 is CASSLRGGQGAPYEQYV. In nucleotides, the CDR3 is TGTGCCAGCAGTCTCCGAGGTGGACAGGGGGCGCCGTACGAGCAGTACGTC. The V call is TRBV21-1, the J call TRBJ2-7; TRBD1 is the table's D call and was not checked against the DNA. TRBV21-1 is deemed a pseudogene. This CDR3 is 17 amino acids long.

The chain couples TRBV9 to TRBJ1-2; 9 positions match TRBD1. The CDR3 is 15 amino acids. V lost 0 bases, J lost 6 bases, and 6 bases stayed unmatched. CDR1 and CDR2 (germline): SGDLS, YYNGEE. The CDR3 region is CASSVAPGTGNGYTF. The DNA for the CDR3 is TGTGCCAGCAGCGTAGCCCCCGGGACAGGGAATGGCTACACCTTC.

The chain combines TRBV4-1 with TRBJ1-2; tentatively, D is TRBD1 (6 bases). The CDR3 runs 16 residues. Looked up from germline, CDR1 is MGHRA and CDR2 is YSYEKL. Trimming pared 4 bases from V and 7 bases from J, leaving 22 bases between. CDR3 sequence: CASSLGPNTGSGGYTF. CDR3 DNA sequence: TGCGCCAGCAGCCTGGGCCCCAATACAGGGTCGGGTGGCTACACCTTC.

Points on this clone: The junction departs from germline at one end; a sequencing error may be responsible. The chain employs TRBV18 and TRBJ2-3; TRBD2 matches 9 bases. This CDR3 is built from 17 residues. Germline V gene data show CDR1 as KGHSH and CDR2 as LQKENI. The CDR3 loop is CASPPMAGGQKSDTQYF. The CDR3 DNA follows: TGTGCCAGCCCACCGATGGCGGGGGGGCAGAAATCGGATACGCAGTATTTT.